The 9 T cell receptor beta chains below were found in one sample sequenced in a study of OX40 agonist ivuxolimab in advanced cancers. Produced via immunoSEQ multiplex PCR; TCRdb's table is partial and in-frame only. The table includes 65,000 to 95,000 clones, around 86% detected once. This sample comprised CD4+ or CD8+ T cells sorted from blood, obtained in a trial of the OX40 agonist ivuxolimab. These TCRs come from an adult with an advanced solid tumor such as melanoma, head and neck, liver or kidney cancer.

The V call is TRBV29-1, the J call TRBJ2-7, with a tentative D call TRBD1 (6 bases). The germline V gene encodes CDR1 SQVTM and CDR2 ANQGSEA. V was cut by 4 bases and J by 6 bases, with 16 bases left in between. This CDR3 comprises 13 residues. CDR3 coding DNA: TGCAGCGTTGTGTCTACAGGGTCGGGCGAGCAGTACTTC. It specifies CSVVSTGSGEQYF.

This chain links TRBV19 with TRBJ2-1; no definite D call. V was trimmed by 6 bases and J by 4 bases, leaving 4 bases between them. The CDR3 length is 11 residues. The germline V gene encodes CDR1 LNHDA and CDR2 SQIVND (reference sequence). The CDR3 DNA reads as TGTGCCAGTAGAGGATACAATGAGCAGTTCTTC. It encodes CASRGYNEQFF.

The chain uses TRBV28 and TRBJ1-2; D call uncertain. Germline CDR1 is MDHEN and CDR2 is SYDVKM. The CDR3 is 11 residues long. The germline V and J ends were trimmed by 7 bases and 3 bases, with 6 bases remaining between them. CDR3 protein: CASKQYYGYTF. The CDR3 DNA follows: TGTGCCAGCAAGCAGTACTATGGCTACACCTTC.

V gene TRBV5-4 combines with J gene TRBJ2-5; 7 bases agree with TRBD1. V shed 2 bases, J shed 2 bases, and the junction held 3 bases outside the gene matches. Germline CDR1 is SGHNT and CDR2 is YYREEE (reference sequence). There are 14 residues in the CDR3. This CDR3 reads CASSLQGRQETQYF. As DNA, the CDR3 is TGTGCCAGCAGCTTACAGGGGCGGCAAGAGACCCAGTACTTC.

This sequence joins TRBV29-1 and TRBJ2-4; D possibly corresponds to TRBD1 (7 bases). CDR1 SQVTM and CDR2 ANQGSEA come from the germline V gene. The CDR3 length is 13 residues. Trimming took 6 bases from V and 7 from J, leaving 16 bases between them. In nucleotides, the CDR3 is TGCAGCGTGACAGGGAGGATGGTTAACATTCAGTACTTC. It is translated as CSVTGRMVNIQYF. The full variable domain, with the rest looked up from reference TRBV29-1 and TRBJ2-4, is SAVISQKPSRDICQRGTSLTIQCQVDSQVTMMFWYRQQPGQSLTLIATANQGSEATYESGFVIDKFPISRPNLTFSTLTVSNMSPEDSSIYLCSVTGRMVNIQYFGAGTRLSVL.

V is TRBV2 and J is TRBJ2-7; 10 bases line up with TRBD2. V lost 6 bases, J lost 4 bases, and 9 bases stayed unmatched. CDR1 SNHLY and CDR2 FYNNEI come from the germline V gene. The CDR3 is 15 residues long. The CDR3 loop reads CASRSRSSGSYEQYF. As DNA, the CDR3 is TGTGCCAGCAGGAGCCGGTCTAGCGGGAGTTACGAGCAGTACTTC.

The chain combines TRBV5-6 with TRBJ1-1; possible D gene TRBD1, 6 bases. Germline CDR1 SGHDT, CDR2 YYEEEE. This CDR3 is 13 amino acids long. V was clipped by 0 bases and J by 8 bases, with 11 bases between them. The CDR3 DNA follows: TGTGCCAGCAGCTTGGACGGCAGGGGAGAAGCTTTCTTT. Protein product: CASSLDGRGEAFF.

This clone was found once. CDR3 protein: CASSQTSGGAYEQYF. DNA for the CDR3: TGCGCCAGCAGCCAGACTAGCGGGGGAGCCTACGAGCAGTACTTC. This chain joins TRBV5-1 and TRBJ2-7; TRBD2 matches 12 bases. Germline V gene data show CDR1 as SGHRS and CDR2 as YFSETQ. Trimming cost V 4 bases and J 2 bases; bases outside gene matches: 4. This CDR3 contains 15 residues.

This clone was detected a few times. This sequence joins TRBV19 and TRBJ2-5; possible D gene TRBD1, 5 bases. This CDR3 is built from 13 residues. Trimming took 6 bases from V and 2 from J, leaving 10 bases between them. Germline loops: CDR1 LNHDA, CDR2 SQIVND (reference sequence). CDR3 nucleotide sequence: TGTGCCAGTAGACACAGGTGGCAAGAGACCCAGTACTTC. Its translation: CASRHRWQETQYF.